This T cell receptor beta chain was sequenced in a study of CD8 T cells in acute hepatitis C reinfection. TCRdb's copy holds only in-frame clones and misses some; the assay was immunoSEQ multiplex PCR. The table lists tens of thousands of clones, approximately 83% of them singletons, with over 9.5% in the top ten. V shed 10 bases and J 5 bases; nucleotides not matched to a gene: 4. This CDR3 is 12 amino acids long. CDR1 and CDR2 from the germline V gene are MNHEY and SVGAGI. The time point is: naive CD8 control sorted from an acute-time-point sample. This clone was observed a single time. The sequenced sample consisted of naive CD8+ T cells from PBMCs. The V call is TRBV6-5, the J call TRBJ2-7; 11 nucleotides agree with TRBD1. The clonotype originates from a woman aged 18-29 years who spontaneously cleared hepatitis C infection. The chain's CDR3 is CATTGQGDEQYF. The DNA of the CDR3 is TGTGCCACGACGGGACAGGGGGACGAGCAGTACTTC.